Listed below are T cell receptor beta chains from one sample, sequenced in a study of post-analysis software for immune sequencing data. TCRdb redid the calling of the PCR reads with MiXCR, one entry per CDR3 protein. Of 700,000 to 800,000 distinct CDR3 sequences in the sample, less than 35% are singletons; the top ten hold around 0.56%. What was sequenced was blood. These receptors originate from a girl aged 5-17 years with multiple sclerosis. Each CDR3 is given with its conserved first and last residue. A D gene is named only where the DNA matches it firmly. Where a row states a size, it is once, few, many or the class of an expanded clone; other rows omit it.

j_call	d_call	v_call	clone_size	cdr3_aa	cdr3_nt
TRBJ1-5	-	TRBV6-6	once	CASSYQRWGQPQHF	TGTGCTAGCAGTTACCAGCGCTGGGGGCAGCCCCAGCATTTT
TRBJ2-2	-	TRBV4-2	-	CASSQGQGTGELFF	TGTGCCAGCAGCCAAGGCCAGGGCACCGGGGAGCTGTTTTTT
TRBJ1-2	-	TRBV28	-	CASATAGAQAYGYTF	TGTGCCAGCGCAACAGCGGGGGCGCAGGCTTATGGCTACACCTTC
TRBJ2-7	TRBD2	TRBV27	-	CASKPHPGGGGEQYF	TGTGCCAGCAAACCCCATCCGGGGGGAGGCGGCGAGCAGTACTTC
TRBJ2-7	-	TRBV11-2	-	CASSAPRGYHEQYF	TGTGCCAGCAGCGCCCCAAGGGGTTACCACGAGCAGTACTTC
TRBJ1-4	-	TRBV27	-	CASSLGRPKKLFF	TGTGCCAGCAGTTTAGGGAGGCCTAAAAAACTGTTTTTT
TRBJ2-1	-	TRBV6-4	-	CASSDSGFSSYNEQFF	TGTGCCAGCAGTGACTCGGGTTTTAGCTCCTACAATGAGCAGTTCTTC
TRBJ2-1	-	TRBV15	-	CATGRPEGGEQFF	TGTGCCACCGGCAGGCCGGAGGGAGGTGAGCAGTTCTTC
TRBJ2-7	-	TRBV10-3	many	CAISEGYEQYF	TGTGCCATCAGTGAGGGGTACGAGCAGTACTTC
TRBJ2-7	TRBD2	TRBV20-1	-	CSATTGGAFSYEQYF	TGCAGTGCTACCACGGGGGGGGCTTTTTCCTACGAGCAGTACTTC
TRBJ2-3	-	TRBV4-1	-	CASSQGTHAYTDTQYF	TGCGCCAGCAGCCAAGGGACCCATGCCTACACAGATACGCAGTATTTT
TRBJ2-7	-	TRBV24-1	-	CATSDTQTGTTYEQYF	TGTGCCACCAGTGATACCCAAACCGGGACAACGTACGAGCAGTACTTC
TRBJ2-4	-	TRBV27	many	CASTNLPVAKNIQYF	TGTGCCAGCACCAACCTACCGGTAGCCAAAAACATTCAGTACTTC
TRBJ2-2	-	TRBV3-1	-	CASSQYGTNTGELFF	TGTGCCAGCAGCCAATATGGGACGAACACCGGGGAGCTGTTTTTT
TRBJ1-2	TRBD1	TRBV20-1	many	CSARQGEIHGYTF	TGCAGTGCAAGACAGGGGGAGATCCATGGCTACACCTTC
TRBJ2-1	-	TRBV28	-	CASSFGTSYNEQFF	TGTGCCAGCAGTTTTGGTACTAGCTACAATGAGCAGTTCTTC
TRBJ1-4	-	TRBV28	few	CASSPPGGYVNEKLFF	TGTGCCAGCAGCCCTCCCGGAGGGTACGTTAATGAAAAACTGTTTTTT
TRBJ2-3	-	TRBV6-5	many	CASSYLGGAGTDTQYF	TGTGCCAGCAGTTACTTGGGGGGCGCGGGCACAGATACGCAGTATTTT
TRBJ2-1	TRBD1	TRBV15	-	CATSRHDPGTGGLNEQFF	TGTGCCACCAGCAGACACGACCCAGGGACAGGGGGCCTCAATGAGCAGTTCTTC
TRBJ1-2	-	TRBV6-6	few	CASSYSNLEGLDYGYTF	TGTGCCAGCAGTTACTCGAATTTGGAGGGTTTGGACTATGGCTACACCTTC
TRBJ1-2	-	TRBV20-1	many	CSASHGRNYGYTF	TGCAGTGCTAGCCACGGTCGCAACTATGGCTACACCTTC
TRBJ2-7	-	TRBV28	-	CASSFGRTPYEQYF	TGTGCCAGCAGTTTCGGCAGAACACCCTACGAGCAGTACTTC
TRBJ2-1	TRBD2	TRBV20-1	-	CSAPGTSGGYEQFF	TGCAGTGCCCCCGGGACTAGCGGGGGTTATGAGCAGTTCTTC
TRBJ2-7	-	TRBV10-1	few	CATSTGTPLNEQYF	TGCGCCACCTCGACCGGGACTCCTCTCAACGAGCAGTACTTC
TRBJ2-5	-	TRBV12-3/TRBV12-4	few	CASSVRIAEGRETQYF	TGTGCCAGCAGTGTCAGAATAGCGGAGGGGCGAGAGACCCAGTACTTC
TRBJ1-5	-	TRBV27	few	CASSLRAGWTSNQPQHF	TGTGCCAGCAGTTTACGGGCCGGGTGGACTAGCAATCAGCCCCAGCATTTT
TRBJ2-1	-	TRBV20-1	few	CSARYSGLGEQFF	TGCAGTGCTAGGTACAGCGGATTAGGGGAGCAGTTCTTC
TRBJ2-3	-	TRBV7-2	-	CASSSTWDTQYF	TGTGCCAGCAGCTCGACCTGGGATACGCAGTATTTT
TRBJ2-5	-	TRBV20-1	-	CSARTHLNEETQYF	TGCAGTGCTAGGACCCACTTGAACGAAGAGACCCAGTACTTC
TRBJ1-1	-	TRBV12-3/TRBV12-4	-	CASRGGRGERMNTEAFF	TGTGCCAGCAGGGGAGGCAGGGGAGAAAGGATGAACACTGAAGCTTTCTTT
TRBJ1-4	-	TRBV27	-	CASSSGWAEKLFF	TGTGCCAGCAGTTCAGGGTGGGCTGAAAAACTGTTTTTT
TRBJ2-1	TRBD2	TRBV3-1	-	CASSRQSGTRDEQFF	TGTGCCAGCAGCCGCCAATCCGGGACTAGAGATGAGCAGTTCTTC
TRBJ2-1	-	TRBV7-2	-	CASSLAQSYNEQFF	TGTGCCAGCAGCTTAGCCCAGAGCTACAATGAGCAGTTCTTC
TRBJ2-7	-	TRBV2	-	CASGEVRSSYEQYF	TGTGCCAGCGGTGAGGTGAGAAGCTCCTACGAGCAGTACTTC
TRBJ1-1	TRBD1	TRBV18	-	CASSLRRTGGENTEAFF	TGTGCCAGCTCACTCCGTCGGACAGGGGGCGAGAACACTGAAGCTTTCTTT
TRBJ2-3	TRBD1	TRBV27	-	CASSHSLTGLPLGTQYF	TGTGCCAGCAGCCACTCGCTGACAGGGTTGCCCTTGGGTACGCAGTATTTT
TRBJ2-1	TRBD2	TRBV7-9	once	CASSLDGLAEAYNEQFF	TGTGCCAGCAGCTTAGACGGTCTAGCGGAAGCCTACAATGAGCAGTTCTTC
TRBJ2-7	TRBD2	TRBV20-1	few	CSARASGYEQYF	TGCAGTGCTAGGGCTAGCGGCTACGAGCAGTACTTC
TRBJ2-3	-	TRBV20-1	-	CSAGTPPDTQYF	TGCAGTGCCGGGACCCCTCCAGATACGCAGTATTTT
TRBJ2-1	TRBD2	TRBV5-1	-	CASSSGLAGGLYYNEQFF	TGCGCCAGCAGCTCGGGACTAGCGGGGGGGCTGTACTACAATGAGCAGTTCTTC
TRBJ2-1	-	TRBV6-2/TRBV6-3	few	CASRSGSTNEQFF	TGTGCCAGCAGGTCCGGGAGTACCAATGAGCAGTTCTTC
TRBJ2-1	TRBD2	TRBV9	-	CASSLTSAYEQFF	TGTGCCAGCAGCTTGACTAGCGCATATGAGCAGTTCTTC
TRBJ2-5	-	TRBV6-1	-	CASGSRGGETQYF	TGTGCCAGCGGATCAAGGGGGGGGGAGACCCAGTACTTC
TRBJ1-1	TRBD1	TRBV15	-	CATSSGQVSGTEAFF	TGTGCCACCAGCAGTGGACAGGTCTCCGGCACTGAAGCTTTCTTT
TRBJ2-3	-	TRBV2	few	CASILPGYTDTQYF	TGTGCCAGCATCCTCCCAGGATACACAGATACGCAGTATTTT
TRBJ2-7	-	TRBV25-1	-	CASSDGGALSYEQYF	TGTGCCAGCAGTGATGGGGGGGCGCTTTCCTACGAGCAGTACTTC
TRBJ2-2	-	TRBV2	-	CASSEVRPGPGELFF	TGTGCCAGCAGTGAGGTCCGACCAGGGCCCGGGGAGCTGTTTTTT
TRBJ2-3	TRBD2	TRBV11-2	few	CASSQRGMDTQYF	TGTGCCAGCAGCCAGCGGGGGATGGATACGCAGTATTTT
TRBJ1-2	TRBD1	TRBV29-1	-	CSVEDPRQGGYGYTF	TGCAGCGTTGAAGATCCAAGACAGGGGGGTTATGGCTACACCTTC
TRBJ2-1	-	TRBV20-1	few	CSARVLAHEQFF	TGCAGTGCTAGGGTGTTGGCCCACGAGCAGTTCTTC
TRBJ1-1	-	TRBV12-3/TRBV12-4	few	CASSLARGVTEAFF	TGTGCCAGCAGTTTAGCGCGGGGTGTCACTGAAGCTTTCTTT
TRBJ2-2	-	TRBV29-1	-	CSGYGAGELFF	TGCAGCGGTTACGGGGCCGGGGAGCTGTTTTTT
TRBJ2-1	TRBD2	TRBV29-1	many	CSVHQRERGAQFF	TGCAGCGTGCATCAGCGGGAGAGGGGGGCGCAGTTCTTC